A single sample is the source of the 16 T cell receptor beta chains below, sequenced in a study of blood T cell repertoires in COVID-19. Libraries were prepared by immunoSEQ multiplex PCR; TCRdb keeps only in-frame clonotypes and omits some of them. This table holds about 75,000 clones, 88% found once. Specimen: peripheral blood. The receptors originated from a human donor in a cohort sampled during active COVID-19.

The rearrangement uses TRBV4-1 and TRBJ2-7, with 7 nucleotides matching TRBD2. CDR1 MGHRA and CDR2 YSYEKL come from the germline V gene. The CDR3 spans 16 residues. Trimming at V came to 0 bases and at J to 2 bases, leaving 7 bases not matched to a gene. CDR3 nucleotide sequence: TGCGCCAGCAGCCAAGATTTCCCTAGCGGACCCTACGAGCAGTACTTC. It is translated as CASSQDFPSGPYEQYF.

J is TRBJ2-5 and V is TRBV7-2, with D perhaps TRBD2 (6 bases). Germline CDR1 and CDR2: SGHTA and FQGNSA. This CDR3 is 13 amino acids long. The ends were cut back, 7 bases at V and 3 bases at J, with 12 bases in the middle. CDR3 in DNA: TGTGCCAGCAAACGGGTAGCGGAAGAGACCCAGTACTTC. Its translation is CASKRVAEETQYF.

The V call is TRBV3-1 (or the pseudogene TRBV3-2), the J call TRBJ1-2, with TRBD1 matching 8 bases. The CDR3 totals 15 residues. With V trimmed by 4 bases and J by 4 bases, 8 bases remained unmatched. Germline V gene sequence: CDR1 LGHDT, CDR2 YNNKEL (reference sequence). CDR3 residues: CASSPLWTGTYGYTF. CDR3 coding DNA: TGTGCCAGCAGCCCGTTGTGGACAGGGACCTATGGCTACACCTTC.

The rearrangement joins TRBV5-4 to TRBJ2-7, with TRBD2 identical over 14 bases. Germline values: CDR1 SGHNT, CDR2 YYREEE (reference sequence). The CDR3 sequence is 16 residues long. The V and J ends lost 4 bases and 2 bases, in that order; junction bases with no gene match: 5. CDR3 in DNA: TGTGCCAGCAGCATAGGGACTAGCGGGGGTACCTACGAGCAGTACTTC. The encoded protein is CASSIGTSGGTYEQYF.

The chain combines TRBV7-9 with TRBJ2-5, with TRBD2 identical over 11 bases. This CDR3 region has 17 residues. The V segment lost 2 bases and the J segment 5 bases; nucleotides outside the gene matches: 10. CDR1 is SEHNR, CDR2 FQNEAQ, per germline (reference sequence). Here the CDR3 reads CASSLFVAGGPRETQYF. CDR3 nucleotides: TGTGCCAGCAGCTTATTTGTAGCGGGAGGGCCGAGGGAGACCCAGTACTTC.

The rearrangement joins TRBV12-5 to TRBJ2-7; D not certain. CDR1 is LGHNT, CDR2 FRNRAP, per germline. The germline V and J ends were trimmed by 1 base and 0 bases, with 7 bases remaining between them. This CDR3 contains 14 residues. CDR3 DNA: TGTGCTAGTGGTTTGGGACATTCCTCCTACGAGCAGTACTTC. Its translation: CASGLGHSSYEQYF.

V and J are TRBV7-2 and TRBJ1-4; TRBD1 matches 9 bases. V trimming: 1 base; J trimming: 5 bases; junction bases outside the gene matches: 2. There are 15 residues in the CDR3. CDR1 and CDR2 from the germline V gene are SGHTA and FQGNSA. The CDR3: CASSLVGTGNEKLFF. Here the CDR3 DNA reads TGTGCCAGCAGCTTAGTTGGGACAGGGAATGAAAAACTGTTTTTT.

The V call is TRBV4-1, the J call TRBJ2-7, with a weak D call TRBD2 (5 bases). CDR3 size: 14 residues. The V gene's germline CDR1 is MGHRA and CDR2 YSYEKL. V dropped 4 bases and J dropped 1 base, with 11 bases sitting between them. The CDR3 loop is CASSRGAESYEQYF. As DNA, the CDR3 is TGCGCCAGCAGCCGGGGAGCGGAATCCTACGAGCAGTACTTC.

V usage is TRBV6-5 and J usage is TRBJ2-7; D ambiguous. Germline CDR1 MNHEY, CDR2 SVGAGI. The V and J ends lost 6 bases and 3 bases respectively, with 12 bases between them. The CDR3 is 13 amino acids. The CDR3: CASRPPGRYEQYF. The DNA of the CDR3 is TGTGCCAGCAGACCGCCGGGTCGCTACGAGCAGTACTTC.

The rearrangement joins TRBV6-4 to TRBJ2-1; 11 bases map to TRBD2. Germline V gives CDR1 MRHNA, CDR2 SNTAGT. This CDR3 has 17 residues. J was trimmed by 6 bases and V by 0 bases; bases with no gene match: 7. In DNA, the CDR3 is TGTGCCAGCAGTGACTCCTCTAGCGGGAGGCAGTCCAATGAGCAGTTCTTC. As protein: CASSDSSSGRQSNEQFF.

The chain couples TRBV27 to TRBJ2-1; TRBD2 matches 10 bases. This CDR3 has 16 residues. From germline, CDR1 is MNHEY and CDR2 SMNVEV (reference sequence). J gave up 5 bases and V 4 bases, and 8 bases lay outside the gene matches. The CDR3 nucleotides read TGTGCCAGCAGTTCAAGACTAGCGGGTTACAACAATGAGCAGTTCTTC. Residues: CASSSRLAGYNNEQFF.

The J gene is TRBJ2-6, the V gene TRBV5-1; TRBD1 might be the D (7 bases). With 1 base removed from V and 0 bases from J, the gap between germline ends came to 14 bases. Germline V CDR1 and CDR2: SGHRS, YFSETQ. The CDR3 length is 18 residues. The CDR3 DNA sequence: TGCGCCAGCAGCTTGAGGGGGGACAGTCTCTCTGGGGCCAACGTCCTGACTTTC. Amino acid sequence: CASSLRGDSLSGANVLTF.

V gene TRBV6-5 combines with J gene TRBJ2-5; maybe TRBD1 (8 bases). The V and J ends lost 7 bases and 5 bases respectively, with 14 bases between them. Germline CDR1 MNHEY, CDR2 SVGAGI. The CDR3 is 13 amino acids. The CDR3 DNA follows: TGTGCCAGCACCAAACAGGGGGGGGAGACCCAGTACTTC. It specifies CASTKQGGETQYF.

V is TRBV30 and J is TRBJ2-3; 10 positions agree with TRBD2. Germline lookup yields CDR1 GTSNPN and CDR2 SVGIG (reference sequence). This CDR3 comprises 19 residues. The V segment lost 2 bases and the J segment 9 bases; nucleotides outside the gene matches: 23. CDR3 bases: TGTGCCTGGAGTACACCCTCCGAGGGAGTAGCGGGAGGCCCTGGCACGCAGTATTTT. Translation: CAWSTPSEGVAGGPGTQYF. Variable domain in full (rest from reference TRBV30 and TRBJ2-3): SQTIHQWPATLVQPVGSPLSLECTVEGTSNPNLYWYRQAAGRGLQLLFYSVGIGQISSEVPQNLSASRPQDRQFILSSKKLLLSDSGFYLCAWSTPSEGVAGGPGTQYFGPGTRLTVL.

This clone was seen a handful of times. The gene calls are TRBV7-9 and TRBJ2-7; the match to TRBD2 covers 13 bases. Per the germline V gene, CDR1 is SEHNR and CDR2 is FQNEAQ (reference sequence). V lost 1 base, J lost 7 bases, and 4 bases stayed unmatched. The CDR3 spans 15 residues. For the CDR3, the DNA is TGTGCCAGCAGCTTAGGGACTAGCGGGAGAGATGAGCAGTACTTC. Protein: CASSLGTSGRDEQYF.

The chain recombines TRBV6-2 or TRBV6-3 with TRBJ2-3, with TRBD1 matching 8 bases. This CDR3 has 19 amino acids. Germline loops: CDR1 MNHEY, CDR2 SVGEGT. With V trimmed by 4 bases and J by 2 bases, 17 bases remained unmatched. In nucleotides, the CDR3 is TGTGCCAGCAGTTCCAGGACAGGGTTACGCAGGAGTCCCACAGATACGCAGTATTTT. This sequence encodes CASSSRTGLRRSPTDTQYF.